The rows below give T cell receptor beta chains drawn from one sample of a study of T cells after yellow fever vaccination. MiXCR was run by TCRdb on the 5' RACE reads, yielding one entry per CDR3 protein. The sample contains about 26,000 distinct CDR3 sequences, less than 7% of which appear only once. Sequencing was performed on PBMCs, either bulk or a sorted T-cell subset (CD4+, CD8+, memory, or dextramer-sorted; not recorded which), taken 15 days after the yellow fever booster vaccination. These receptors were collected from a man aged 30 to 45 who received the YFV17D yellow fever vaccine. Each CDR3 is given with its conserved first and last residue. D genes are given only for firm matches. Clone sizes are given selectively: once, few, many, or a class where the clone is expanded.

V	D	J	length	size	DNA	CDR3
TRBV20-1	NA	TRBJ1-1	15	many	TGCAGTGCTAGGGACCCCGTTCTCATGAACACTGAAGCTTTCTTT	CSARDPVLMNTEAFF
TRBV5-6	TRBD1	TRBJ2-7	16	many	TGTGCCAGCAACCTTCGAGGACAGGGGGCGCGGAACGAGCAGTACTTC	CASNLRGQGARNEQYF
TRBV19	NA	TRBJ2-2	14	few	TGTGCCAGTAGGCAGGACCGGGGAGCCGGGGAGCTGTTTTTT	CASRQDRGAGELFF
TRBV18	NA	TRBJ2-1	12	many	TGTGCCAGCTCATCACGGAGCAATGAGCAGTTCTTC	CASSSRSNEQFF
TRBV14	TRBD1	TRBJ1-2	16	NA	TGTGCCAGCAGCCCCAACATTCTAACAGGGGGCAGCGGCTACACCTTC	CASSPNILTGGSGYTF
TRBV19	NA	TRBJ1-2	12	many	TGTGCCACCTACGACAGAAGATATGGCTACACCTTC	CATYDRRYGYTF
TRBV4-3	NA	TRBJ2-1	16	many	TGCGCCAGCAGCCCCTTAGCGGATAGCTCCTACAATGAGCAGTTCTTC	CASSPLADSSYNEQFF
TRBV20-1	NA	TRBJ2-7	15	many	TGCAGTGCTAGAACAGACAGACGAAGCTCCTACGAGCAGTACTTC	CSARTDRRSSYEQYF
TRBV20-1	NA	TRBJ1-6	14	many	TGCAGTGCTAGAGAAAGGGGAGGGGGATCACCCCTCCACTTT	CSARERGGGSPLHF
TRBV20-1	NA	TRBJ2-6	16	many	TGCAGTGCTGGGGACTTCCATAGCTCTGGGGCCAACGTCCTGACTTTC	CSAGDFHSSGANVLTF
TRBV7-7	NA	TRBJ2-1	17	many	TGTGCTAGCAGCCCAGCTTATGGGACCGATTCCTACAATGAGCAGTTCTTC	CASSPAYGTDSYNEQFF
TRBV29-1	TRBD1	TRBJ2-3	13	many	TGCAGCGGGACGGGACAGGGTACAGATACGCAGTATTTT	CSGTGQGTDTQYF
TRBV6-6	NA	TRBJ1-2	12	many	TGTGCCAGCGGAGAATCCGACTATGGCTACACCTTC	CASGESDYGYTF
TRBV3-1	TRBD2	TRBJ2-7	14	many	TGTGCCAGCAGAACAAGCGGGAGCTCCTACGAGCAGTACTTC	CASRTSGSSYEQYF
TRBV3-1	NA	TRBJ2-6	17	many	TGTGCCAGCAGCCAAGATGGGCGGGGGCTTGGGGCCAACGTCCTGACTTTC	CASSQDGRGLGANVLTF